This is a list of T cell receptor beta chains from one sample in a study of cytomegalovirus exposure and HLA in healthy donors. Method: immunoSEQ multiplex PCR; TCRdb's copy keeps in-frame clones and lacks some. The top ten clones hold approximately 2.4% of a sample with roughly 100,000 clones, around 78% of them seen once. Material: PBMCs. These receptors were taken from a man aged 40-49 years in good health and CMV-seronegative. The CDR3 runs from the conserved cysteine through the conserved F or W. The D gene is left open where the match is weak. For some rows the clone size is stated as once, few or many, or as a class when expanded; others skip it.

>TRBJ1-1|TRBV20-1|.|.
CSVRMNTEAFF
TGCAGTGTCAGAATGAACACTGAAGCTTTCTTT
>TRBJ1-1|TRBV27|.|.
CASSLSPGSNTEAFF
TGTGCCAGCAGTTTATCTCCGGGATCGAACACTGAAGCTTTCTTT
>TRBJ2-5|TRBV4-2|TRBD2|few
CASSQDPGGGQETQYF
TGTGCCAGCAGCCAAGATCCGGGGGGGGGACAAGAGACCCAGTACTTC
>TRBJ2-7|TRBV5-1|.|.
CASSSGLPGVGEQYF
TGCGCCAGCAGCTCGGGACTCCCGGGGGTCGGCGAGCAGTACTTC
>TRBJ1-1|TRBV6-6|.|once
CASSEARFSAFF
TGTGCCAGCAGCGAGGCCAGATTCTCGGCTTTCTTT
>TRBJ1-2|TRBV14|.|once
CASSQVSGFPNYGYTF
TGTGCCAGCAGCCAAGTTTCCGGTTTCCCCAACTATGGCTACACCTTC
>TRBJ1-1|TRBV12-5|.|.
CASGQLTNTEAFF
TGTGCTAGTGGTCAGTTGACTAACACTGAAGCTTTCTTT
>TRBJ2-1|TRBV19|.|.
CASSIGVGGPETAFF
TGTGCCAGTAGTATAGGGGTAGGGGGTCCTGAGACTGCGTTCTTC
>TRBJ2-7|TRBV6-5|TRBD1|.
CASRVTGGGHEQYF
TGTGCCAGCAGGGTCACAGGGGGCGGGCACGAGCAGTACTTC
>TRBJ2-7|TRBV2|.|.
CASSGAAKYEQYF
TGTGCCAGCAGTGGGGCAGCTAAGTACGAGCAGTACTTC
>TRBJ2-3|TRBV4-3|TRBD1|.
CASSQDGQGIDTQYF
TGCGCCAGCAGCCAAGATGGACAGGGCATAGATACGCAGTATTTT
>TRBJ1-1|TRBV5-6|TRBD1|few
CASSLQGGPTLDTEAFF
TGTGCCAGCAGCTTGCAGGGGGGCCCAACCCTGGACACTGAAGCTTTCTTT
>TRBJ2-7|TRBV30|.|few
CAWGAVYEQYF
TGTGCCTGGGGGGCGGTCTACGAGCAGTACTTC
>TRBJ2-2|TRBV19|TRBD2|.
CASSRGLAGNTGELFF
TGTGCCAGTAGTCGAGGACTAGCGGGGAACACCGGGGAGCTGTTTTTT
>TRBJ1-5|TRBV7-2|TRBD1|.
CASSFPSGTGGNQPQHF
TGTGCCAGCAGCTTCCCCTCCGGGACAGGGGGAAATCAGCCCCAGCATTTT
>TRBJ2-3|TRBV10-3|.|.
CAISRDFLSTDTQYF
TGTGCCATCAGTAGGGACTTCCTATCCACAGATACGCAGTATTTT
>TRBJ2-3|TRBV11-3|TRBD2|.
CASSSQAGGTPDTQYF
TGTGCCAGCAGCTCTCAAGCGGGGGGGACGCCAGATACGCAGTATTTT
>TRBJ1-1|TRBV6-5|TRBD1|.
CASRQTGTWEAFF
TGTGCCAGCAGGCAGACAGGGACGTGGGAAGCTTTCTTT
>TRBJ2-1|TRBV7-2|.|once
CASSLGQSGEQFF
TGTGCCAGCAGCCTGGGACAATCAGGGGAGCAGTTCTTC
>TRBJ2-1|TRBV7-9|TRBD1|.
CASSLAGTGSYSSYNEQFF
TGTGCCAGCAGCTTAGCCGGGACAGGGTCTTACAGCTCCTACAATGAGCAGTTCTTC
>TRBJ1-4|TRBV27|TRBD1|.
CASSPLIGTADEKLFF
TGTGCCAGCAGTCCTCTCATCGGGACAGCCGATGAAAAACTGTTTTTT
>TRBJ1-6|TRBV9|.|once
CASSVDPGSSYNSPLHF
TGTGCCAGCAGCGTAGATCCGGGGAGCTCCTATAATTCACCCCTCCACTTT
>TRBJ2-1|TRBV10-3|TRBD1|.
CAISENRGSSYNEQFF
TGTGCCATCAGTGAAAACAGGGGTTCCTCCTACAATGAGCAGTTCTTC
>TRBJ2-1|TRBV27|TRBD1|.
CASSFSGGNEQFF
TGTGCCAGCAGTTTCTCAGGGGGCAATGAGCAGTTCTTC
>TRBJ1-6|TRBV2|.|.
CASRPDWVPNSPLHF
TGTGCCAGCAGGCCGGACTGGGTGCCAAATTCACCCCTCCACTTT
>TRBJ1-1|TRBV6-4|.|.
CASSDSSRGTEAFF
TGTGCCAGCAGTGACTCGAGTAGGGGCACTGAAGCTTTCTTT
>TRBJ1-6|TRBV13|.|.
CASSLAQGGSPLHF
TGTGCCAGCAGCTTAGCACAGGGAGGGTCACCCCTCCACTTT
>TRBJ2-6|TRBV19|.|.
CASSIPSSGANVLTF
TGTGCCAGTAGTATCCCCAGCTCTGGGGCCAACGTCCTGACTTTC
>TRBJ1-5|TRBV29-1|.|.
CSAPGRVQQPQHF
TGCAGCGCCCCGGGGAGGGTGCAACAGCCCCAGCATTTT
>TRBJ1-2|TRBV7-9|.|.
CASSLANRELDGYTF
TGTGCCAGCAGCTTAGCAAACAGGGAACTTGATGGCTACACCTTC
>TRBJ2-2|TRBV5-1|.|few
CASSLAGTGELFF
TGCGCCAGCAGCTTGGCGGGCACCGGGGAGCTGTTTTTT
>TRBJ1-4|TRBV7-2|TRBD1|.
CASSQQGGEKLFF
TGTGCCAGCAGCCAACAGGGGGGAGAAAAACTGTTTTTT
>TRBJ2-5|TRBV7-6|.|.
CASGHRQETQYF
TGTGCCAGCGGGCACCGCCAAGAGACCCAGTACTTC
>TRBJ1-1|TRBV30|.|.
CAWRDWRGRGTEAFF
TGTGCCTGGAGGGACTGGAGGGGCCGGGGGACTGAAGCTTTCTTT
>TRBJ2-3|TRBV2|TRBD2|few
CASSGTSSSTDTQYF
TGTGCCAGCAGTGGGACTAGCAGTAGCACAGATACGCAGTATTTT
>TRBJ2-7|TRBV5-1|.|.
CASSGMGLEQYF
TGCGCCAGCAGCGGCATGGGACTGGAGCAGTACTTC
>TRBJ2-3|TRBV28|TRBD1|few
CASSIGTGVSSDTQYF
TGTGCCAGCAGTATCGGGACAGGGGTCAGCTCAGATACGCAGTATTTT
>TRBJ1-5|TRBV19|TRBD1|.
CASSVGTVRGQPQHF
TGTGCCAGTAGTGTAGGGACAGTGAGGGGTCAGCCCCAGCATTTT
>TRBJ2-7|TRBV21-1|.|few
CASSKKKFDHTRYGSYEQYF
TGTGCCAGCAGCAAAAAAAAATTTGACCACACCCGCTACGGGTCCTACGAGCAGTACTTC
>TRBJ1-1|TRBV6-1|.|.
CASSEPTETGTEAFF
TGTGCCAGCAGTGAACCGACTGAAACCGGAACTGAAGCTTTCTTT
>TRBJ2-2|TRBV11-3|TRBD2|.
CASSLRGGPETGELFF
TGTGCCAGCAGCCTCCGGGGGGGACCGGAAACCGGGGAGCTGTTTTTT
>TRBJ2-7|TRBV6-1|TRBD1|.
CASTRTGGYEQYF
TGTGCCAGCACGCGGACAGGGGGCTACGAGCAGTACTTC
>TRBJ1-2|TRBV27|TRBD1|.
CAGSLIGQGKDGYTF
TGTGCCGGCAGTTTGATAGGACAGGGGAAGGATGGCTACACCTTC
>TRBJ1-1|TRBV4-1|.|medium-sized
CASSRIGDTEAFF
TGCGCCAGCAGCCGGATCGGGGACACTGAAGCTTTCTTT
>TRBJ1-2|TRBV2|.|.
CASSPYYGYTF
TGTGCCAGCAGTCCCTACTATGGCTACACCTTC
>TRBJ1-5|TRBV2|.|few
CASSDANYQPQHF
TGTGCCAGCAGTGACGCAAACTATCAGCCCCAGCATTTT
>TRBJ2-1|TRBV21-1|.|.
CASPTAYEQFF
TGTGCCAGCCCCACAGCCTATGAGCAGTTCTTC
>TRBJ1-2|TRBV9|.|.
CASSGLRQTHRYGYTF
TGTGCCAGCAGCGGATTGAGGCAGACCCATCGCTATGGCTACACCTTC
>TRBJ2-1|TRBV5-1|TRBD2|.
CASSLLSSGGYNEQFF
TGCGCCAGCAGCTTGCTCTCTAGCGGGGGCTACAATGAGCAGTTCTTC
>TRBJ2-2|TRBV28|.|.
CASSLELGELFF
TGTGCCAGCAGTTTAGAGCTCGGGGAGCTGTTTTTT
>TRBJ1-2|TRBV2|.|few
CASSGTTYGYTF
TGTGCCAGCAGCGGGACTACGTATGGCTACACCTTC